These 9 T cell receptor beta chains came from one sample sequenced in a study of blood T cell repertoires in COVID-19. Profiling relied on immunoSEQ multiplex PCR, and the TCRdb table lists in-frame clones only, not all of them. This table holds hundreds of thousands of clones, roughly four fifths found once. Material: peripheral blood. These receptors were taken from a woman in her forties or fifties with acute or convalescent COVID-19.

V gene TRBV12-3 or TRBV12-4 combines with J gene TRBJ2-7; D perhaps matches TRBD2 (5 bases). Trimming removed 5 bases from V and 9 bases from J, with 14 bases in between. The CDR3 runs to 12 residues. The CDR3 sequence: CASSPSGVGQYF. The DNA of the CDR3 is TGTGCCAGCAGTCCCTCCGGGGTTGGGCAGTACTTC.

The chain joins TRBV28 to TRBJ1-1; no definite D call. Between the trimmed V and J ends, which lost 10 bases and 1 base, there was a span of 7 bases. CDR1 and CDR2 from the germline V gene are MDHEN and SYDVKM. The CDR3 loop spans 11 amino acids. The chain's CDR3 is CAIATNTEAFF. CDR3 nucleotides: TGTGCCATAGCCACGAACACTGAAGCTTTCTTT.

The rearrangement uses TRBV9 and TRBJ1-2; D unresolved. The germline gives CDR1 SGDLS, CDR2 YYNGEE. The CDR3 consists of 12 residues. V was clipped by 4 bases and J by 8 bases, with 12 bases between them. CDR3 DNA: TGTGCCAGCAGCCCGGTACTCTCCGGCTACACCTTC. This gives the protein CASSPVLSGYTF.

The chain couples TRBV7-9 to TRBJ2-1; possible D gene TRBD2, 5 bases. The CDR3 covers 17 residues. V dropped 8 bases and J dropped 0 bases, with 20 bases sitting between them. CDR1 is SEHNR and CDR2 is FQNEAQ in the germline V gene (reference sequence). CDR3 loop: CASQAYKGASSYNEQFF. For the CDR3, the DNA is TGTGCCAGCCAAGCTTATAAGGGAGCGAGCTCCTACAATGAGCAGTTCTTC.

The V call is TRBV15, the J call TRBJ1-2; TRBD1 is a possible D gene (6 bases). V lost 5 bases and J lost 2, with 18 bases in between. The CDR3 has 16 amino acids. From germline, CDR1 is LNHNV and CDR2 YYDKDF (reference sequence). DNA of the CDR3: TGTGCCACCAGCGCCGGTCACGGTACAGGGAACTATGGCTACACCTTC. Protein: CATSAGHGTGNYGYTF.

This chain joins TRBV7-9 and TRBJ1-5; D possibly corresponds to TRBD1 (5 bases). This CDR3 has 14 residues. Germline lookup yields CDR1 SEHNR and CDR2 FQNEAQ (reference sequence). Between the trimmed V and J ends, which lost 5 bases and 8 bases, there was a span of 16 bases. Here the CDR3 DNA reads TGTGCCAGCAGCCCCGTGGGGGGTAGCAAGCCCCAGCATTTT. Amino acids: CASSPVGGSKPQHF.

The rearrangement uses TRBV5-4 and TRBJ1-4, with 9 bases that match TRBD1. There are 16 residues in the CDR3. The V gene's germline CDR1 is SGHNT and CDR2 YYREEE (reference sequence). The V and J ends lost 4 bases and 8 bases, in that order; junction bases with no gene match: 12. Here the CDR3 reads CASSGNAGTGREKLFF. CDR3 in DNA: TGTGCCAGCAGCGGAAACGCCGGGACAGGGCGGGAAAAACTGTTTTTT. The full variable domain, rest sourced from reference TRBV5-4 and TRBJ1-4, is ETGVTQSPTHLIKTRGQQVTLRCSSQSGHNTVSWYQQALGQGPQFIFQYYREEENGRGNFPPRFSGLQFPNYSSELNVNALELDDSALYLCASSGNAGTGREKLFFGSGTQLSVL.

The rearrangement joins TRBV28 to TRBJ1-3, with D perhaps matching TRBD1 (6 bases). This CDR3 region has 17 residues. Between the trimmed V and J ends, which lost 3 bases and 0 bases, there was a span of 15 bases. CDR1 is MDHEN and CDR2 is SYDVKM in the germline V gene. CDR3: CASSLVGRGYSGNTIYF. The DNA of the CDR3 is TGTGCCAGCAGTTTGGTTGGCAGGGGATACTCTGGAAACACCATATATTTT.

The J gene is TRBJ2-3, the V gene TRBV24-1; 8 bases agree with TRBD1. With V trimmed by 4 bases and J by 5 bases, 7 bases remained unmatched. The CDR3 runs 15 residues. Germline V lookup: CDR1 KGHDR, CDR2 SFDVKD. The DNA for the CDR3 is TGTGCCACCAGTGAACGGACAGGGCTTCGAGATACGCAGTATTTT. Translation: CATSERTGLRDTQYF.